This T cell receptor beta chain was documented in a study of blood T cell repertoires in COVID-19. For the study at large: Specimens from acute and convalescent COVID-19 originated in the United States, Italy and Spain. Sample material is recorded as cDNA or gDNA derived from T cells, B-cell-depleted T cells, or PBMCs.

The authors' processing: Amplification of reference gene primers was used by the study to estimate nucleated cell counts. The table came from immunoSEQ multiplex PCR; TCRdb's copy has only in-frame clones and leaves some out. The V and J calls and the clone size are those of that table, but D and trimming were determined from the DNA. The table has 150,000 to 200,000 clones, around four fifths seen once. The V gene's germline CDR1 is SGHAT and CDR2 FQNNGV. CDR3 length: 12 residues. The germline V and J ends were trimmed by 5 bases and 6 bases, with 10 bases remaining between them. The sequence was obtained from a man under 40 with active or convalescent COVID-19. The sample comprised peripheral blood. V usage is TRBV11-2 and J usage is TRBJ1-1, with D uncertain. The chain's CDR3 is CASSRDRAEAFF. The CDR3 region has the DNA TGTGCCAGCAGCCGTGATCGCGCTGAAGCTTTCTTT.